The T cell receptor (beta chain) under discussion was sequenced for a study of cytomegalovirus exposure and HLA in healthy donors. In the PCR, 60 Vbeta and 13 Jbeta primers were used. Authors' analysis steps: A later analysis tallied 87 million or so unique TCR beta chains, about 11 million of them shared. Generated by immunoSEQ multiplex PCR, the TCRdb table keeps only in-frame clones and is missing some. Clonal size and the V and J genes are those of that table, whereas D and trimming came from the DNA. The data hold tens of thousands of clones, with roughly four fifths observed a single time. This clone was counted once. This CDR3 spans 16 amino acids. CDR1 is LGHNA, CDR2 YSLEER, per germline. J gave up 4 bases and V 1 base, and 5 bases lay outside the gene matches.

V is TRBV4-3 and J is TRBJ2-3; the match to TRBD2 covers 10 bases. Sample: PBMCs. The receptor comes from a man aged 35-49 years in good health and CMV-seronegative. The CDR3 nucleotides are TGCGCCAGCAGCCAAGTCGCTAGCGGGAGTGCAGATACGCAGTATTTT. Residues: CASSQVASGSADTQYF.